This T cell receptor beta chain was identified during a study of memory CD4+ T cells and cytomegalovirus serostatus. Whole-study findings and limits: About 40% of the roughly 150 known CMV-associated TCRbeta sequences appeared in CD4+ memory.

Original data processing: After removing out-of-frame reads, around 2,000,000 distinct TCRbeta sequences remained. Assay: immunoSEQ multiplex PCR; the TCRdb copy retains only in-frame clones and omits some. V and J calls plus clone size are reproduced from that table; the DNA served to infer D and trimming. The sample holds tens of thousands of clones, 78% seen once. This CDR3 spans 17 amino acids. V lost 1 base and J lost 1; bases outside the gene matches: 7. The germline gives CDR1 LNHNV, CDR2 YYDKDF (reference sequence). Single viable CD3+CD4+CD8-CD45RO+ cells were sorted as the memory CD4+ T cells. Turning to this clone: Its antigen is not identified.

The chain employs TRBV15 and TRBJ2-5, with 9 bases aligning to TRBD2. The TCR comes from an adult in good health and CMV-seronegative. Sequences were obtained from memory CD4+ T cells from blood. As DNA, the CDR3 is TGTGCCACCAGCAGAGCGAGGGGACTAGCCCTCCAAGAGACCCAGTACTTC. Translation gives CATSRARGLALQETQYF.